This T cell receptor (beta chain) was recovered during a study of blood T cell repertoires in COVID-19. Study in general: Samples came from the United States, Italy and Spain, spanning acute and convalescent COVID-19. T cells, B-cell-depleted T cells, or PBMCs supplied cDNA or gDNA.

Losses at the gene ends were 0 bases for V and 1 base for J; bases not matched to a gene: 2. Looked up from germline, CDR1 is SGHRS and CDR2 is YFSETQ. CDR3 length: 15 residues. In the authors' methods: Amplified reference gene primers provided the basis for estimating nucleated cell counts. The method was immunoSEQ multiplex PCR; TCRdb's version includes in-frame clones alone and lacks a portion of them. V and J calls and clone size are given by that table; D and trimming were obtained from the DNA. The repertoire holds 250,000 to 400,000 clones, with approximately 89% as singletons. Patients in Seattle were enrolled during active infection, then followed longitudinally.

Sequencing input: peripheral blood. This TCR derives from a woman in her 30s with COVID-19, enrolled during active disease. The chain combines TRBV5-1 with TRBJ2-3, with TRBD1 identical over 7 bases. In nucleotides, the CDR3 is TGCGCCAGCAGCTTGGTCGACAGGGGCACAGATACGCAGTATTTT. Translation gives CASSLVDRGTDTQYF.